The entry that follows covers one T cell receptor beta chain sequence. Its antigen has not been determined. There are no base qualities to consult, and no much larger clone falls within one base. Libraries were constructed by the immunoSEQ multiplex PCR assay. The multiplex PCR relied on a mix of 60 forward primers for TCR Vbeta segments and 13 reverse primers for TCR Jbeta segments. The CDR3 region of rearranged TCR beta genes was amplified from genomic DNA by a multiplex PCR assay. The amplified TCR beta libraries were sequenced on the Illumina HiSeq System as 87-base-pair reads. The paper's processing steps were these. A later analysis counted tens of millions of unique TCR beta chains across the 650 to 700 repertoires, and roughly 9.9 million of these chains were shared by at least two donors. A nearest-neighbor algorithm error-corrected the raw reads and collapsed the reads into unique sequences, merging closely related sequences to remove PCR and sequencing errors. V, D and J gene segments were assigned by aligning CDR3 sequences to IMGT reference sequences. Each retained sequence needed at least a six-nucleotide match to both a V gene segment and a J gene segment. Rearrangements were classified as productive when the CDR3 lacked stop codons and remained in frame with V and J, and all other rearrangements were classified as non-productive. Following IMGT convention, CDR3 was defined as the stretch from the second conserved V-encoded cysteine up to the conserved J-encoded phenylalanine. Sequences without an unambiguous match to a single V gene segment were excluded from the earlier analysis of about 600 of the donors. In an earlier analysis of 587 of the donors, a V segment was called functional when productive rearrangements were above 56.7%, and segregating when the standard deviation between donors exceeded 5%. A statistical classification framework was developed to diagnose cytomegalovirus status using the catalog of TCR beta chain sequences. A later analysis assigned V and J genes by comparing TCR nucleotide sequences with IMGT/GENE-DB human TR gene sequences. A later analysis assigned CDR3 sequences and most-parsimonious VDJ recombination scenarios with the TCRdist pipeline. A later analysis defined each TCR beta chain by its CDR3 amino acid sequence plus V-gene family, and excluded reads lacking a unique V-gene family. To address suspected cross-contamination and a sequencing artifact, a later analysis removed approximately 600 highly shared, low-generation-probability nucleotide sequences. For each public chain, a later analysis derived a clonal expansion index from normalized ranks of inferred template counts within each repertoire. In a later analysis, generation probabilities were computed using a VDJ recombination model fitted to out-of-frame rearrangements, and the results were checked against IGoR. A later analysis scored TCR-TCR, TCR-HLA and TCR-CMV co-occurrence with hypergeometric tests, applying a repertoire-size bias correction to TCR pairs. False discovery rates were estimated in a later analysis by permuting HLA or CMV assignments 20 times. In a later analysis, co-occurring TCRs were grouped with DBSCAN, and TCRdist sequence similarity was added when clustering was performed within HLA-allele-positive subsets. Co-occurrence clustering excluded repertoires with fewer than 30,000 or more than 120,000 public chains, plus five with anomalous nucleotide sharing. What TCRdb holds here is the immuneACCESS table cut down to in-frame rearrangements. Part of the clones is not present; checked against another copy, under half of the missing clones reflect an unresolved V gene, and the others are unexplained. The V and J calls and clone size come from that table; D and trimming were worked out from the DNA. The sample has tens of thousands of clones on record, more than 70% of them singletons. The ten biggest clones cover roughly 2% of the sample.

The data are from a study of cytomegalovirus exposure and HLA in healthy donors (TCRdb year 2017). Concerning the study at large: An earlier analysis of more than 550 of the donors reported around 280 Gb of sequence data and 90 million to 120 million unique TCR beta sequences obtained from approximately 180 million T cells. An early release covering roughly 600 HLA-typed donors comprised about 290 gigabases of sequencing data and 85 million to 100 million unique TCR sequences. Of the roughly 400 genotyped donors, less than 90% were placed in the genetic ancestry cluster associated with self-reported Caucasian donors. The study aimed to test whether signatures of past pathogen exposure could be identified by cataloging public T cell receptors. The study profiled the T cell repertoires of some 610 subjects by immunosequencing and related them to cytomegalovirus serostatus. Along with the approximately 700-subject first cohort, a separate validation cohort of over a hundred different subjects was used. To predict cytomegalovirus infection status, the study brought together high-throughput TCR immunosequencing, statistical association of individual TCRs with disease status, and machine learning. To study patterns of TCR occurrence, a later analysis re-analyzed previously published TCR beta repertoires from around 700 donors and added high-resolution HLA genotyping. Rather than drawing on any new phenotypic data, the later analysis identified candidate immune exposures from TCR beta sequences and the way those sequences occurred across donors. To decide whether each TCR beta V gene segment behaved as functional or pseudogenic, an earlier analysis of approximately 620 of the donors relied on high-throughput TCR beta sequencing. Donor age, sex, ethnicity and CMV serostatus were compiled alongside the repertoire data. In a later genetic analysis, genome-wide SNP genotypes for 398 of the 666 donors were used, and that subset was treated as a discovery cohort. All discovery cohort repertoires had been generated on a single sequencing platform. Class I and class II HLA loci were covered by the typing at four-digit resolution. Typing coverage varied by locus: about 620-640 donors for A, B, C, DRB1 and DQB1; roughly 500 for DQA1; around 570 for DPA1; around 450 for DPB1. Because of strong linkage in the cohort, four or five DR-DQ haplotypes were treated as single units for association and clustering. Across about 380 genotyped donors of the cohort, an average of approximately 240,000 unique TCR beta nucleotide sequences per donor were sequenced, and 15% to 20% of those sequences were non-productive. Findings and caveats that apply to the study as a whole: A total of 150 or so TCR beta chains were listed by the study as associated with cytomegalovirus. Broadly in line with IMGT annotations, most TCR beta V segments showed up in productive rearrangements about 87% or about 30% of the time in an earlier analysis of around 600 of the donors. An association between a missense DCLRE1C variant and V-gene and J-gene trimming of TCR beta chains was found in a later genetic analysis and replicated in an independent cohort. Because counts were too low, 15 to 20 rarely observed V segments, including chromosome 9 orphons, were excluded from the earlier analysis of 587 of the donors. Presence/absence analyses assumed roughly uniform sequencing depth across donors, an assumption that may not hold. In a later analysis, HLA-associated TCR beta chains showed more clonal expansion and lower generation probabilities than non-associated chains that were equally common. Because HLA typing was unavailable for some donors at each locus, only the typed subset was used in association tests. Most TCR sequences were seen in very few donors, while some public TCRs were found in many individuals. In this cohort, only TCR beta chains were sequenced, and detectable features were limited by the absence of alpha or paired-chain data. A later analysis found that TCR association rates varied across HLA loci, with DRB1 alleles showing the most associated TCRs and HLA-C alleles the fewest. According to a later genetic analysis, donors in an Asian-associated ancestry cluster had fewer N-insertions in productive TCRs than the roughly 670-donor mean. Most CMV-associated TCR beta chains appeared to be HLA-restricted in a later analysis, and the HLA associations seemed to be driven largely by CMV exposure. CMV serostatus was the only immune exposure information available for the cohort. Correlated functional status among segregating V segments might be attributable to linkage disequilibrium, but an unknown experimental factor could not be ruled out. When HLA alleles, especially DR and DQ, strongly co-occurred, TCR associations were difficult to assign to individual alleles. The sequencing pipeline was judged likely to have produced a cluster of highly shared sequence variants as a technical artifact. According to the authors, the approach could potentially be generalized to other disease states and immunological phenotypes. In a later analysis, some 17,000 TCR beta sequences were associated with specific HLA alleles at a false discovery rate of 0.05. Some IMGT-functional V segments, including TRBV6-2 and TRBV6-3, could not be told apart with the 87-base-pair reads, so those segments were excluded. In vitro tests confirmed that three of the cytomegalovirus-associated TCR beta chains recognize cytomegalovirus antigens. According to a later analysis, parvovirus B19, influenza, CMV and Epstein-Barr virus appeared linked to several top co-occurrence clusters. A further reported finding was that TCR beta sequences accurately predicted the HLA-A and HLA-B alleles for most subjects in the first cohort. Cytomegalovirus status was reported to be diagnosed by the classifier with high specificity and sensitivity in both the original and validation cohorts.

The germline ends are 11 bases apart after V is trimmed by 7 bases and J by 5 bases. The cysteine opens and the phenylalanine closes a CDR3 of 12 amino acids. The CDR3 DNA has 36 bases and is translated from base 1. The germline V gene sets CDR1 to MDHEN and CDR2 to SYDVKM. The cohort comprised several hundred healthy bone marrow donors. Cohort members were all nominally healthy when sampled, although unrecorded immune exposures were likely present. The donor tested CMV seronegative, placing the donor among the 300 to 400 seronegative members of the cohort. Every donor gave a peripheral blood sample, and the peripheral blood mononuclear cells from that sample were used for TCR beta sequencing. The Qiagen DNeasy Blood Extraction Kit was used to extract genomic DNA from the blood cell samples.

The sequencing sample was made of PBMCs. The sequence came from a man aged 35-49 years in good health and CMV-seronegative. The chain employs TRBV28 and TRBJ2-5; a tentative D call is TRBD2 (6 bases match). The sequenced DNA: TGTGCCAGCAACCGGGACTTGGAGACCCAGTACTTC. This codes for CASNRDLETQYF.